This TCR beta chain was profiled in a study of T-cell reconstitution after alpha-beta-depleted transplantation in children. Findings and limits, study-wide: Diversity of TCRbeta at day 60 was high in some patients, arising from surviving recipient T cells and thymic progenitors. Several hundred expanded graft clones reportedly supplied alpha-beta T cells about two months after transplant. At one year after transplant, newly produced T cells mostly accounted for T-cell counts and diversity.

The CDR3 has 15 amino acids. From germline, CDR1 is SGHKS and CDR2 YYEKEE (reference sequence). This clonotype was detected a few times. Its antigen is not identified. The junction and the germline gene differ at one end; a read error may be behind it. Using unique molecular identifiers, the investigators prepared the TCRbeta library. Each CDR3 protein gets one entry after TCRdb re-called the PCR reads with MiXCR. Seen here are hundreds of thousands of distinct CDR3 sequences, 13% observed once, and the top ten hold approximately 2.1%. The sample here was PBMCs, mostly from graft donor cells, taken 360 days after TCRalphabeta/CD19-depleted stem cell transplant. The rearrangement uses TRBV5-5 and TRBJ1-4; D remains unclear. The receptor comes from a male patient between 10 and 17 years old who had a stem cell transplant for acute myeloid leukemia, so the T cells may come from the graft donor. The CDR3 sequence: CASSYGPPTSEKLFF. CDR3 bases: TGTGCCAGCAGCTACGGGCCACCAACTAGTGAAAAACTGTTTTTT. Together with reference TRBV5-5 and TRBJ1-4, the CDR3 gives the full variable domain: DAGVTQSPTHLIKTRGQQVTLRCSPISGHKSVSWYQQVLGQGPQFIFQYYEKEERGRGNFPDRFSARQFPNYSSELNVNALLLGDSALYLCASSYGPPTSEKLFFGSGTQLSVL.